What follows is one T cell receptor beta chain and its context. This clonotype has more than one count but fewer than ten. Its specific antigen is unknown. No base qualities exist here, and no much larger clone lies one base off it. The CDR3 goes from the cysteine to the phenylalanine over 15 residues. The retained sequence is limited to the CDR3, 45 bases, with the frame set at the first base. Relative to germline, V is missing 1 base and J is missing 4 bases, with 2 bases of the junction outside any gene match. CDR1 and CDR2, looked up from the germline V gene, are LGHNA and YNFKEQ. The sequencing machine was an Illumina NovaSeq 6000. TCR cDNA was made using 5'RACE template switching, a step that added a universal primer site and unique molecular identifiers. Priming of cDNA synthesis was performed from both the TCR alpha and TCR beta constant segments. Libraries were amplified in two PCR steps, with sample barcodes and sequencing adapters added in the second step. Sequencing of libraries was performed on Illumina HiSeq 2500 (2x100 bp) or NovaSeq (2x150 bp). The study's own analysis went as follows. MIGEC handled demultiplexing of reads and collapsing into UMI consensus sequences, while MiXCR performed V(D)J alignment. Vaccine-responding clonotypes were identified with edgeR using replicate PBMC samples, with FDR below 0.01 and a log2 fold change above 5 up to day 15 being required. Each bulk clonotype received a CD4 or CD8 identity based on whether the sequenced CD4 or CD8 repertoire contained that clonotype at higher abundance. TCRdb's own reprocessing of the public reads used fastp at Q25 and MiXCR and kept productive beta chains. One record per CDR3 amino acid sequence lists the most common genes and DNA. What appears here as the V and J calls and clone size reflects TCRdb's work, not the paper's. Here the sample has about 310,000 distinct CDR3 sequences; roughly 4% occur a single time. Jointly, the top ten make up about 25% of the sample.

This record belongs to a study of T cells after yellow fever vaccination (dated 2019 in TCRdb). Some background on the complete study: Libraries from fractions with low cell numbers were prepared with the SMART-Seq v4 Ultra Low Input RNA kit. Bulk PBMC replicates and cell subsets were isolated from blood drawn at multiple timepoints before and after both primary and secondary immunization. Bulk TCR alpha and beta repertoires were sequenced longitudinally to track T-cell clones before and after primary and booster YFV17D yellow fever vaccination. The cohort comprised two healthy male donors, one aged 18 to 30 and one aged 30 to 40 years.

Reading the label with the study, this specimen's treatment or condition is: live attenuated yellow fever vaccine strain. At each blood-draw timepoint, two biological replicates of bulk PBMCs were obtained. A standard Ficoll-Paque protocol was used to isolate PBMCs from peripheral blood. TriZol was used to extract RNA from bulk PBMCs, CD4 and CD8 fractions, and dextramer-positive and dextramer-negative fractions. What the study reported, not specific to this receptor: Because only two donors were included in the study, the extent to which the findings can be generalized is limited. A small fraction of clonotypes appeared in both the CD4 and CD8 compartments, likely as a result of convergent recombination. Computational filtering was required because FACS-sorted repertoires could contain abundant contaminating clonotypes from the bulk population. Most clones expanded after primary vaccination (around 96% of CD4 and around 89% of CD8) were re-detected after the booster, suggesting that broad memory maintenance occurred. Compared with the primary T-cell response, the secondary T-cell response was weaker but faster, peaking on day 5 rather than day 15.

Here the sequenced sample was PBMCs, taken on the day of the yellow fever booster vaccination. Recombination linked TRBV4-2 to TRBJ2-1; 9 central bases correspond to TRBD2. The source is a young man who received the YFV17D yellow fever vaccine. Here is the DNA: TGTGCCAGCAGCCAAGGGCGGGGGGGATACAATGAGCAGTTCTTC. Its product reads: CASSQGRGGYNEQFF.